A single sample gave rise to the 29 T cell receptor beta chains below, sequenced in a study of PD-1 blockade in classical Hodgkin lymphoma. The protocol was immunoSEQ multiplex PCR, while the TCRdb copy is restricted to in-frame clones and leaves out a portion. The profile covers approximately 36,000 clones, with roughly two thirds appearing a single time and around an eighth taken by the ten largest. Relapse after autologous stem cell transplantation occurred in every patient, and brentuximab vedotin exposure varied. Sequenced here: peripheral blood mononuclear cells (PBMCs), sampled before the second cycle of nivolumab. The receptor set was obtained from a human donor with classical Hodgkin lymphoma.

Only one count was recorded for this clone. This sequence joins TRBV29-1 and TRBJ1-4; a possible D gene is TRBD1 (5 bases). The CDR3 is 17 amino acids. In germline, CDR1 is SQVTM, CDR2 ANQGSEA. V was pared by 4 bases and J by 3 bases, with 21 bases between. The CDR3 reads CSVGGGGSLLANEKLFF. The CDR3 nucleotides are TGCAGCGTTGGGGGCGGCGGGAGCCTCCTAGCTAATGAAAAACTGTTTTTT. The variable domain in full, completed from reference TRBV29-1 and TRBJ1-4, reads SAVISQKPSRDICQRGTSLTIQCQVDSQVTMMFWYRQQPGQSLTLIATANQGSEATYESGFVIDKFPISRPNLTFSTLTVSNMSPEDSSIYLCSVGGGGSLLANEKLFFGSGTQLSVL.

This sequence joins TRBV7-2 and TRBJ1-2; TRBD1 is a possible D gene (5 bases). Germline V gene sequence: CDR1 SGHTA, CDR2 FQGNSA. CDR3 length equals 14 residues. V was pared by 0 bases and J by 4 bases, with 9 bases between. As DNA, the CDR3 is TGTGCCAGCAGCTTAGCCAGGGTGGGCTATGGCTACACCTTC. Translating gives CASSLARVGYGYTF.

The CDR3 spells CASSLTGFPNQPQHF. In DNA, the CDR3 is TGCGCCAGCAGCTTGACAGGGTTCCCAAATCAGCCCCAGCATTTT. The chain recombines TRBV5-1 with TRBJ1-5; a possible D gene is TRBD1 (6 bases). Trimming left V 1 base short and J 4 bases short, with 12 bases between. Germline V gives CDR1 SGHRS, CDR2 YFSETQ. This CDR3 has 15 residues.

This clone rates as medium-sized (0.01 to 0.1%). This chain connects TRBV5-1 to TRBJ1-2; 8 bases match TRBD1. The CDR3 loop spans 13 amino acids. Germline-derived CDR1 and CDR2 are SGHRS and YFSETQ. V shed 6 bases, J shed 8 bases, and the junction held 9 bases outside the gene matches. CDR3 residues: CASTWTGNEGYTF. The CDR3 DNA is TGCGCCAGCACCTGGACAGGGAACGAGGGCTACACCTTC.

The V gene is TRBV5-5, the J gene TRBJ2-7; D tentatively fits TRBD1 or TRBD2 (5 bases each). CDR1 is SGHKS, CDR2 YYEKEE, per germline (reference sequence). The V end was cut by 2 bases, the J end by 0 bases, with 15 bases between. This CDR3 comprises 16 residues. CDR3 nucleotide sequence: TGTGCCAGCAGCTTTCAGCTCACCGGGGCCTCCTACGAGCAGTACTTC. This sequence encodes CASSFQLTGASYEQYF.

J is TRBJ1-2 and V is TRBV19, with D uncertain. Germline assignment: CDR1 LNHDA and CDR2 SQIVND (reference sequence). The CDR3 has 13 residues. V was clipped by 6 bases and J by 5 bases, with 13 bases between them. The CDR3 sequence: CASSRTDLYGYTF. CDR3 in DNA: TGTGCCAGTAGCCGGACGGACCTATATGGCTACACCTTC.

The CDR3 sequence is CASSNRDRYSGNTIYF. The CDR3 DNA follows: TGTGCCAGCAGCAACCGGGACAGATACTCTGGAAACACCATATATTTT. The chain uses TRBV5-8 and TRBJ1-3; 7 nucleotides line up with TRBD1. Germline trimming cut 4 bases from V and 0 bases from J; bases unmatched to any gene: 7. The CDR3 is made up of 16 amino acids. CDR1 is SGHTS, CDR2 YDEGEE, per germline.

J is TRBJ2-5 and V is TRBV25-1, with 10 positions matching TRBD2. J gave up 3 bases and V 2 bases, and 12 bases lay outside the gene matches. The CDR3 length is 18 residues. Germline CDR1 MGHDK, CDR2 SYGVNS. CDR3 in DNA: TGTGCCAGCAGTGAAGGGGCTAGCGGGAGATTCGGGGAAGAGACCCAGTACTTC. Translated: CASSEGASGRFGEETQYF.

The V gene is TRBV9, the J gene TRBJ2-1, with D uncertain. Trimming cost V 0 bases and J 0 bases, with 1 base left between them. This CDR3 contains 13 residues. Germline CDR1 reads SGDLS; CDR2 reads YYNGEE. In DNA form, the CDR3 reads TGTGCCAGCAGCGTAGGCTCCTACAATGAGCAGTTCTTC. Translating gives CASSVGSYNEQFF.

V gene TRBV19 combines with J gene TRBJ1-1; D gene uncertain. Germline values: CDR1 LNHDA, CDR2 SQIVND (reference sequence). V was cut by 1 base and J by 0 bases, with 12 bases left in between. The CDR3 length is 16 residues. CDR3 bases: TGTGCCAGTAGTATAGTAGGGAGGGTGGTGAACACTGAAGCTTTCTTT. Its protein is CASSIVGRVVNTEAFF.

V usage is TRBV2 and J usage is TRBJ2-1; TRBD1 aligns across 7 bases. J lost 9 bases, V lost 6 bases, and 11 bases had no gene match. CDR1 is SNHLY, CDR2 FYNNEI, per germline. This CDR3 region has 14 residues. Here the CDR3 reads CASSPPTGPGEQFF. CDR3 nucleotides: TGTGCCAGCAGCCCCCCGACAGGGCCGGGTGAGCAGTTCTTC.

Details on this clone: Other DNA sequences in the sample encode the same CDR3. The chain combines TRBV27 with TRBJ2-7; no reliable D call. Germline loops: CDR1 MNHEY, CDR2 SMNVEV (reference sequence). The CDR3 totals 13 residues. Trimming stripped 4 bases from V and 0 bases from J, with 7 bases between. The CDR3 region has the DNA TGTGCCAGCAGTTCCTCAAGCTCCTACGAGCAGTACTTC. It is translated as CASSSSSSYEQYF.

The gene calls are TRBV7-2 and TRBJ1-2; 10 bases align to TRBD1. The CDR3 is made up of 14 amino acids. In germline, CDR1 is SGHTA, CDR2 FQGNSA. Germline trimming cut 5 bases from V and 8 bases from J; bases unmatched to any gene: 8. The CDR3 is CASSQGTGVYGYTF. CDR3 sequence (DNA): TGTGCCAGCAGCCAGGGGACAGGGGTATACGGCTACACCTTC.

The CDR3 nucleotides are TGCAGCGCAACGAGGTACCAAGAGACCCAGTACTTC. Amino acids: CSATRYQETQYF. V gene TRBV29-1 combines with J gene TRBJ2-5; D call uncertain. The CDR3 extends over 12 amino acids. Germline V gene sequence: CDR1 SQVTM, CDR2 ANQGSEA. The V and J ends lost 7 bases and 0 bases respectively, with 9 bases between them.

This sequence joins TRBV9 and TRBJ2-3, with D perhaps matching TRBD1 (5 bases). Trimming removed 4 bases from V and 7 bases from J, with 13 bases in between. Per the germline V gene, CDR1 is SGDLS and CDR2 is YYNGEE. The CDR3 loop spans 13 amino acids. CDR3 nucleotides: TGTGCCAGCAGCTCACAGGCCCCCTATACGCAGTATTTT. Encoded protein: CASSSQAPYTQYF.

This clone occurred a few times. The rearrangement uses TRBV18 and TRBJ1-4, with D hard to call. In germline, CDR1 is KGHSH, CDR2 LQKENI. The germline V and J ends were trimmed by 1 base and 0 bases, with 9 bases remaining between them. The CDR3 has 16 residues. DNA for the CDR3: TGTGCCAGCTCACCACGGTCAGCCGCAACTAATGAAAAACTGTTTTTT. Residues: CASSPRSAATNEKLFF.

The chain combines TRBV11-3 with TRBJ2-3; 8 bases map to TRBD2. The CDR3 extends over 17 amino acids. Germline V gene sequence: CDR1 SGHNT, CDR2 YENEEA. V gave up 1 base and J gave up 4 bases; unmatched junction bases: 10. The CDR3 spells CASSLGLMRGAADTQYF. Here the CDR3 DNA reads TGTGCCAGCAGCTTAGGTCTTATGCGGGGGGCAGCAGATACGCAGTATTTT.

The genes are TRBV7-9 and TRBJ1-1, with D unresolved. Germline assignment: CDR1 SEHNR and CDR2 FQNEAQ (reference sequence). The CDR3 length is 15 residues. V was cut by 2 bases and J by 1 base, with 11 bases left in between. The CDR3 here is CASSLKPPPNTEAFF. DNA of the CDR3: TGTGCCAGCAGCTTAAAACCCCCCCCGAACACTGAAGCTTTCTTT.

The genes are TRBV5-1 and TRBJ2-1, with D unresolved. In germline, CDR1 is SGHRS, CDR2 YFSETQ. With 0 bases removed from V and 4 bases from J, the gap between germline ends came to 8 bases. The CDR3 has 14 amino acids. This chain's CDR3 is CASSLVGSYNEQFF. The CDR3 DNA is TGCGCCAGCAGCTTGGTGGGATCATACAATGAGCAGTTCTTC.

The DNA for the CDR3 is TGTGCCTGGAGCCGGACGGACAACTATGGCTACACCTTC. Translated, it gives CAWSRTDNYGYTF. The genes are TRBV30 and TRBJ1-2; D gene unclear. The V gene's germline CDR1 is GTSNPN and CDR2 SVGIG (reference sequence). The CDR3 covers 13 residues. V lost 3 bases, J lost 2 bases, and 10 bases lay in between. The whole variable domain, remainder taken from reference TRBV30 and TRBJ1-2, is SQTIHQWPATLVQPVGSPLSLECTVEGTSNPNLYWYRQAAGRGLQLLFYSVGIGQISSEVPQNLSASRPQDRQFILSSKKLLLSDSGFYLCAWSRTDNYGYTFGSGTRLTVV.

The CDR3 coding sequence is TGTGCCAGCAGCCCCGACAGGGGGGAGACCCAGTACTTC. It is translated as CASSPDRGETQYF. The V and J genes are TRBV7-3 and TRBJ2-5, with TRBD1 matching 9 bases. CDR1 is SGHTA and CDR2 is FQGTGA in the germline V gene. CDR3 length: 13 residues. With V trimmed by 5 bases and J by 5 bases, 3 bases remained unmatched.

The CDR3 region has the DNA TGTGCCAGCTCACCTTCACAGTACAATCAGCCCCAGCATTTT. Translation: CASSPSQYNQPQHF. This chain joins TRBV18 and TRBJ1-5; D not certain. CDR1 is KGHSH, CDR2 LQKENI, per germline. The CDR3 is made up of 14 amino acids. V was trimmed by 3 bases and J by 3 bases, leaving 9 bases between them.

This clone was detected only a few times. The chain links TRBV6-5 to TRBJ1-2; maybe TRBD1 (5 bases). The CDR3 has 14 amino acids. The V end was cut by 6 bases, the J end by 0 bases, with 11 bases between. Germline V gene data show CDR1 as MNHEY and CDR2 as SVGAGI. The DNA of the CDR3 is TGTGCCAGCAGGCACAGGAAAACTAACTATGGCTACACCTTC. The encoded protein is CASRHRKTNYGYTF.

The chain is built from TRBV20-1 and TRBJ2-7; D unclear. This CDR3 region has 11 residues. The germline V gene encodes CDR1 DFQATT and CDR2 SNEGSKA (reference sequence). V lost 6 bases to trimming and J lost 3 bases, with 9 bases between them. DNA of the CDR3: TGCAGTGCCCAACACAACTACGAGCAGTACTTC. Translation: CSAQHNYEQYF.

About this clone itself: The junction differs from germline at one of its ends, possibly a read error. V gene TRBV7-9 combines with J gene TRBJ2-7; 9 positions match TRBD2. Germline assignment: CDR1 SEHNR and CDR2 FQNEAQ (reference sequence). This CDR3 has 13 amino acids. This CDR3 reads CASSLAGATEQYF. The CDR3 bases are TGTGCCAGCAGTTTAGCGGGAGCAACCGAGCAGTACTTC.

This clone occurred a few times. This chain links TRBV28 with TRBJ1-5; D remains ambiguous. The CDR3 sequence is 16 residues long. CDR1 MDHEN and CDR2 SYDVKM come from the germline V gene. The V end was cut by 5 bases, the J end by 1 base, with 15 bases between. The CDR3 is CASSPRFRKSNQPQHF. The CDR3 DNA follows: TGTGCCAGCAGTCCCCGGTTCCGGAAGAGCAATCAGCCCCAGCATTTT.

This chain uses TRBV7-7 with TRBJ2-5; D remains ambiguous. CDR3 size: 13 residues. The germline CDR1 and CDR2 sequences are SSHAT and FNYEAQ (reference sequence). V shed 1 base and J shed 4 bases, with 7 bases lying between them. CDR3 nucleotide sequence: TGTGCCAGCAGCTTAGGCCCTTCAGAGACCCAGTACTTC. Translating gives CASSLGPSETQYF.

The chain carries TRBV10-3 and TRBJ2-5; D ambiguous. Trimming took 2 bases from V and 4 from J, leaving 14 bases between them. Germline CDR1 ENHRY, CDR2 SYGVKD. CDR3 length: 15 residues. This CDR3 is CAISEPTGLGETQYF. CDR3 nucleotide sequence: TGTGCCATCAGTGAGCCGACCGGGCTGGGAGAGACCCAGTACTTC.

J is TRBJ2-3 and V is TRBV2, with 7 bases identical to TRBD2. This CDR3 has 14 amino acids. Germline CDR1 reads SNHLY; CDR2 reads FYNNEI. V shed 6 bases, J shed 2 bases, and the junction held 5 bases outside the gene matches. CDR3 bases: TGTGCCAGCAGGGCTAGCGGTTACACAGATACGCAGTATTTT. The encoded protein is CASRASGYTDTQYF.